This entry features one T cell receptor (beta chain) sequence. V was clipped by 6 bases and J by 3 bases, with 10 bases between them. CDR3 length: 13 residues. CDR1 and CDR2 (germline): MGHRA, YSYEKL. The sample is drawn from a study of blood T cell repertoires in COVID-19. About the study: PBMCs, B-cell-depleted T cells, or T cells provided the cDNA or gDNA that made up the material.

Authors' processing steps: The authors estimated nucleated cell counts from reference gene primer amplification. Here immunoSEQ multiplex PCR was the method, and the copy in TCRdb shows in-frame clones only, minus some. V, J and clone size derive from that table, while D and trimming were established from the DNA sequence. The data hold some 240,000 clones, with roughly 80% observed a single time. The chain joins TRBV4-1 to TRBJ2-3; maybe TRBD2 (5 bases). The sequencing sample was made of peripheral blood. The receptor comes from a woman between 65 and 79 years old with acute or convalescent COVID-19. CDR3 loop: CASRSTGTDTQYF. The CDR3 DNA sequence: TGCGCCAGCAGGTCTACGGGGACAGATACGCAGTATTTT.